This record looks at one TCR beta chain sequence and its context. The antigen is not known. The ends were cut back, 5 bases at V and 0 bases at J, with 14 bases in the middle. CDR3 length: 14 residues. Germline V lookup: CDR1 SQVTM, CDR2 ANQGSEA. Vbeta (60) and Jbeta (13) primers were used in the PCR. Measured with immunoSEQ multiplex PCR; TCRdb has only the in-frame clones, and not every one. The sample holds some 150,000 clones, about 81% seen once. The sample is drawn from a study of cytomegalovirus exposure and HLA in healthy donors. Overall study context: Early released data comprised about 90 million unique TCRs from HLA-typed donors. General study findings and limits: In a later analysis, HLA-associated beta chains showed higher expansion and lower generation probabilities than comparable chains. Within a later analysis, the majority of CMV-associated TCR beta chains appeared HLA-restricted.

This chain uses TRBV29-1 with TRBJ2-7; D remains ambiguous. The clonotype originates from a man younger than 45 in good health and CMV-seronegative. Sequencing was carried out using PBMCs. CDR3 loop: CSVSGTESSYEQYF. The CDR3 DNA reads as TGCAGCGTTTCAGGAACAGAGAGCTCCTACGAGCAGTACTTC.